Presented here are 5 T cell receptor beta chains from one specimen sequenced in a study of cytomegalovirus exposure and HLA in healthy donors (dated by TCRdb to 2015 to 2018). Libraries were built with the immunoSEQ multiplex PCR assay. For the multiplex PCR, a mixture combining 60 forward primers for TCR Vbeta segments and 13 reverse primers for TCR Jbeta segments was used. Drawn from immuneACCESS, this table holds only the in-frame rearrangements with V and J called that TCRdb kept. Clones are partly lost; checked studies trace under half to an unresolved V gene and leave the rest unexplained. This sample has roughly 130,000 clones in its table, and roughly 80% of those were observed once. The leading ten clones occupy approximately 0.9% of the sample. The source material was PBMCs. These receptors were obtained from a man aged 18 to 35 in good health and CMV-seronegative.

This chain joins TRBV27 and TRBJ1-6; possible D gene TRBD1, 6 bases. Germline V CDR1 and CDR2: MNHEY, SMNVEV (reference sequence). The CDR3 extends over 14 amino acids. The germline V and J ends were trimmed by 0 bases and 6 bases, with 6 bases remaining between them. The CDR3 DNA reads as TGTGCCAGCAGTTTATCGGACAGTAATTCACCCCTCCACTTT. Its protein product is CASSLSDSNSPLHF.

The chain carries TRBV7-2 and TRBJ2-5; D perhaps matches TRBD2 (6 bases). CDR1 and CDR2 (germline): SGHTA, FQGNSA. The V end was cut by 5 bases, the J end by 5 bases, with 18 bases between. The CDR3 totals 15 residues. The CDR3, as DNA: TGTGCCAGCAGCCCTAGTAGGCTAGCGCGGGAGACCCAGTACTTC. Protein sequence: CASSPSRLARETQYF.

V usage is TRBV5-8 and J usage is TRBJ1-2; 9 nucleotides line up with TRBD1. The CDR3 has 15 residues. Per the germline V gene, CDR1 is SGHTS and CDR2 is YDEGEE. The trim removed 2 bases at V and 4 bases at J, leaving 6 bases unmatched. The CDR3 region is CASSFPGTGTYGYTF. The DNA of the CDR3 is TGTGCCAGCAGCTTCCCCGGGACAGGGACCTATGGCTACACCTTC.

This clone was observed a single time. The rearrangement links TRBV12-5 to TRBJ1-4; D not certain. This CDR3 has 13 residues. Trimming removed 7 bases at V and 8 bases at J, with 14 bases between. Per the germline V gene, CDR1 is LGHNT and CDR2 is FRNRAP. The CDR3 sequence is CASATPGEEKLFF. Here the CDR3 DNA reads TGTGCTAGTGCTACCCCGGGTGAGGAAAAACTGTTTTTT.

The V gene is TRBV5-1, the J gene TRBJ2-5; TRBD1 might be the D (6 bases). There are 15 residues in the CDR3. Germline V gene lookup returns CDR1 SGHRS and CDR2 YFSETQ. V lost 2 bases to trimming and J lost 2 bases, with 13 bases between them. DNA for the CDR3: TGCGCCAGCAGCTTCCTCGGACAGACGCAAGAGACCCAGTACTTC. Its translation: CASSFLGQTQETQYF. The whole variable domain, filled in from reference TRBV5-1 and TRBJ2-5, reads KAGVTQTPRYLIKTRGQQVTLSCSPISGHRSVSWYQQTPGQGLQFLFEYFSETQRNKGNFPGRFSGRQFSNSRSEMNVSTLELGDSALYLCASSFLGQTQETQYFGPGTRLLVL.